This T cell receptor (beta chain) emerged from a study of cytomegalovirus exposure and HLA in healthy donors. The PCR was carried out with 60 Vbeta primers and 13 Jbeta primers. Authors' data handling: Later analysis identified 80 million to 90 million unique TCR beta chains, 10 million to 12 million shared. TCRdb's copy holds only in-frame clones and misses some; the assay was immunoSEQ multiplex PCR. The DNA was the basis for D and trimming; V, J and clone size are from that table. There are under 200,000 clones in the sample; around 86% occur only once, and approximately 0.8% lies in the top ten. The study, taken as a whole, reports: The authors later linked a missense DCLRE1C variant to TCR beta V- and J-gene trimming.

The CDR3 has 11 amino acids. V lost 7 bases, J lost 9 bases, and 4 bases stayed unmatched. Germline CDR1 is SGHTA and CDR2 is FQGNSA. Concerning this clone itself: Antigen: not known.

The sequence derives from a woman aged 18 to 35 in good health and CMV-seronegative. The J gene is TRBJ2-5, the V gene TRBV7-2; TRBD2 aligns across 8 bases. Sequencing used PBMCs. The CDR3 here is CASTAGGAQYF. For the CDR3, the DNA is TGTGCCAGCACCGCCGGGGGGGCCCAGTACTTC.